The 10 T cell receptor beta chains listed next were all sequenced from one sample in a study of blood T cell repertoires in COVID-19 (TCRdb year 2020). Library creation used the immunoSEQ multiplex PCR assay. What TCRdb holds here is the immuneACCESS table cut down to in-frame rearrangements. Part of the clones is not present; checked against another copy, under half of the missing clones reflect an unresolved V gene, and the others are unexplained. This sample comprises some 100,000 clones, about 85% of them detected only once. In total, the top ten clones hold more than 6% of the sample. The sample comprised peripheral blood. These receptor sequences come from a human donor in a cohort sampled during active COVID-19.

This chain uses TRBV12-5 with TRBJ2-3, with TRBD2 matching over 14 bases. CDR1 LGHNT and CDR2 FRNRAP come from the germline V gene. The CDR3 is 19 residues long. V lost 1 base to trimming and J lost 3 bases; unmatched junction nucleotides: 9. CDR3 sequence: CASGLGLAGGLSLTDTQYF. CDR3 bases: TGTGCTAGTGGTTTGGGACTAGCGGGGGGGCTCAGTCTAACAGATACGCAGTATTTT.

The chain's CDR3 is CASSGGVQGAEQYF. CDR3 nucleotide sequence: TGTGCCAGCAGCGGCGGGGTACAGGGGGCCGAGCAGTACTTC. The chain combines TRBV6-5 with TRBJ2-7, with 9 positions matching TRBD1. Germline V CDR1 and CDR2: MNHEY, SVGAGI. Trimming at V came to 6 bases and at J to 6 bases, leaving 9 bases not matched to a gene. The CDR3 loop spans 14 amino acids.

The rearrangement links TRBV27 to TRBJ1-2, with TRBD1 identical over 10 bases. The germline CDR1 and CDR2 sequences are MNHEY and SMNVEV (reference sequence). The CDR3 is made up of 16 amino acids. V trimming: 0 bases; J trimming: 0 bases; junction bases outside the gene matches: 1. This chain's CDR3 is CASSLSGQGANYGYTF. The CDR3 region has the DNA TGTGCCAGCAGTTTATCCGGACAGGGGGCTAACTATGGCTACACCTTC.

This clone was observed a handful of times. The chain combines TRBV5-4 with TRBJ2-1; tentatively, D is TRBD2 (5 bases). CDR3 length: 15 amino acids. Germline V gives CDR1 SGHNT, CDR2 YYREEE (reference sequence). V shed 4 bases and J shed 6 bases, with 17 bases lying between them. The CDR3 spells CASSLRTGETNEQFF. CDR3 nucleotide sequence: TGTGCCAGCAGCCTCCGGACCGGGGAGACCAATGAGCAGTTCTTC.

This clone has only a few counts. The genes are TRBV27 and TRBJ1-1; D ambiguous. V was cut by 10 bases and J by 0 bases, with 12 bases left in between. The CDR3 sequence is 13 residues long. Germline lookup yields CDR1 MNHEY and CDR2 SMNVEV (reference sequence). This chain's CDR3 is CATVFAMNTEAFF. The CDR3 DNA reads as TGTGCCACGGTGTTTGCGATGAACACTGAAGCTTTCTTT.

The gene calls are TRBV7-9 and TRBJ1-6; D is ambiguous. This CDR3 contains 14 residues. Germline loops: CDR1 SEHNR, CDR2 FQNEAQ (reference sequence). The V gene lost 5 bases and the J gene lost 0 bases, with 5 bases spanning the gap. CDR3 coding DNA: TGTGCCAGCAGCAGCCGCTCCTATAATTCACCCCTCCACTTT. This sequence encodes CASSSRSYNSPLHF.

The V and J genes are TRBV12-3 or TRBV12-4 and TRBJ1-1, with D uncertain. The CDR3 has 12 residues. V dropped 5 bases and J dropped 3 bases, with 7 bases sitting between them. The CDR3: CASSVQYTEAFF. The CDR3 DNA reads TGTGCCAGCAGTGTTCAGTACACTGAAGCTTTCTTT.

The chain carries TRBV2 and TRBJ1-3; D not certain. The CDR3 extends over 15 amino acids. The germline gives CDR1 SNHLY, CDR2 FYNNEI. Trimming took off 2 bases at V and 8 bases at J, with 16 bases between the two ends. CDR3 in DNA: TGTGCCAGCAGTGAATCGTCAAACACCCGGGACACCATATATTTT. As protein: CASSESSNTRDTIYF.

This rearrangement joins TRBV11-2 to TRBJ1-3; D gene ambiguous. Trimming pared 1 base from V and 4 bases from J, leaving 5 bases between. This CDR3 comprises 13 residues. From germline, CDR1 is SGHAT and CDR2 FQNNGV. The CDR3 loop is CASSLVEGNTIYF. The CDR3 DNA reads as TGTGCCAGCAGCTTAGTCGAGGGAAACACCATATATTTT.

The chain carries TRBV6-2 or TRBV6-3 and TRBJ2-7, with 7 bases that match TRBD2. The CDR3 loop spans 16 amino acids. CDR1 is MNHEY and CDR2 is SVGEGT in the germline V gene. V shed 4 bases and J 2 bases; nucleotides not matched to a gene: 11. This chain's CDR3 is CASSSAHERDAYEQYF. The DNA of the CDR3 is TGTGCCAGCAGTTCCGCCCACGAGCGGGACGCCTACGAGCAGTACTTC.